The present T cell receptor (beta chain) was sequenced within a study of tumor-infiltrating lymphocytes in primary liver carcinoma. On the study more broadly: The number of productive TCRbeta reads per sample ranged from roughly 3.65 to 7.13 million and was similar across tissue types.

General study points: Tumor region pairs showed greater overlap than either tumor-adjacent or tumor-blood pairs did.

Making TCR beta cDNA involved around 510 ng total RNA and a constant-region primer. Sequencing libraries for TCR beta derived from three nested multiplex PCR rounds that used slightly modified ARM-PCR. Amplification in the first two PCR rounds was performed using TRBV1-TRBV30 forward primers and a C-beta reverse primer for 9 to 11 cycles each. TCRdb re-called the multiplex PCR reads through MiXCR, storing one row per CDR3 protein. The sample holds 80,000 or so distinct CDR3 sequences, 60% to 80% seen once. Per the germline V gene, CDR1 is MNHEY and CDR2 is SVGAGI. The CDR3 is 14 residues long. Without any cell sorting, roughly 17-31 mg of bulk tissue yielded co-extracted RNA and DNA. Over 75% of the cells in every tumor sample were viable tumor cells. Points on this clonotype: Its antigen remains unknown.

This clonotype was sampled from a woman in her sixties with primary liver carcinoma and hepatitis B virus infection. The chain has TRBV6-5 and TRBJ2-3; maybe TRBD2 (5 bases). Input material: liver tumor tissue from sampling region 4. The subset denotes: tumor region T4, right-lateral pole. The CDR3, as DNA: TGTGTCGGCAGTCCTAGCCCTCATGACGGTACGCAGTATTTT. It codes for CVGSPSPHDGTQYF.